Below are 3 T cell receptor beta chains sequenced from a single sample in a study of cytomegalovirus exposure and HLA in healthy donors. Primers: 60 Vbeta forward and 13 Jbeta reverse. Some clones are missing from TCRdb's copy, which holds only in-frame ones; the method was immunoSEQ multiplex PCR. The sample shows 130,000 to 150,000 clones, about 73% of them seen only once. The source material was PBMCs. The receptors stem from a man aged 40-49 years in good health and CMV-seropositive.

The V call is TRBV7-9, the J call TRBJ1-2; 9 nucleotides match TRBD1. Trimming at V came to 5 bases and at J to 4 bases, leaving 5 bases not matched to a gene. Germline-derived CDR1 and CDR2 are SEHNR and FQNEAQ (reference sequence). This CDR3 has 14 residues. CDR3 bases: TGTGCCAGCAGCGGACAGGGGATGAGCTATGGCTACACCTTC. It codes for CASSGQGMSYGYTF. Filled out from reference TRBV7-9 and TRBJ1-2, the complete variable domain reads DTGVSQNPRHKITKRGQNVTFRCDPISEHNRLYWYRQTLGQGPEFLTYFQNEAQLEKSRLLSDRFSAERPKGSFSTLEIQRTEQGDSAMYLCASSGQGMSYGYTFGSGTRLTVV.

The rearrangement uses TRBV10-3 and TRBJ2-7, with no clear D. The CDR3 extends over 13 amino acids. Trimming removed 7 bases from V and 2 bases from J, with 12 bases in between. Germline CDR1 and CDR2: ENHRY and SYGVKD. In DNA form, the CDR3 reads TGTGCCATCAACGAGGCATTGACCTACGAGCAGTACTTC. This codes for CAINEALTYEQYF.

This chain uses TRBV2 with TRBJ2-4; D is possibly TRBD1 (5 bases). The CDR3 runs 13 residues. V lost 6 bases, J lost 5 bases, and 11 bases lay in between. Germline V CDR1 and CDR2: SNHLY, FYNNEI. Here the CDR3 reads CASSPSTENIQYF. The CDR3 nucleotides read TGTGCCAGCAGCCCATCGACAGAAAACATTCAGTACTTC. Full variable domain (rest looked up from reference TRBV2 and TRBJ2-4): EPEVTQTPSHQVTQMGQEVILRCVPISNHLYFYWYRQILGQKVEFLVSFYNNEISEKSEIFDDQFSVERPDGSNFTLKIRSTKLEDSAMYFCASSPSTENIQYFGAGTRLSVL.